The source of this T cell receptor (beta chain) is a study of blood T cell repertoires in COVID-19. In germline, CDR1 is MNHEY, CDR2 SMNVEV (reference sequence). This CDR3 contains 16 residues. The junction had 0 bases not matched to a gene; V was cut back by 0 bases and J by 0 bases. Using immunoSEQ multiplex PCR, the repertoire was profiled, and TCRdb retains in-frame clones only, with some absent. The table shows 200,000 to 250,000 clones, with 70% to 90% occurring only once. The sequence was collected from a man aged 40-49 years with acute or convalescent COVID-19. The V and J genes are TRBV27 and TRBJ2-2; 8 positions match TRBD1. The material sequenced was peripheral blood. CDR3 in amino acids: CASSLSTGANTGELFF. CDR3 bases: TGTGCCAGCAGTTTATCGACAGGGGCGAACACCGGGGAGCTGTTTTTT.